This passage covers 30 T cell receptor beta chains from one sample sequenced in a study of regulatory T cells in long-lasting Graves disease. The TCR beta library used iRepertoire HTBI primers with Arm-PCR amplification of CDR3. TCRdb passed the multiplex PCR reads through MiXCR, listing each CDR3 protein once. The sample records 500,000 to 700,000 distinct CDR3 sequences, about 30% being singletons. As to time point: persistent/refractory GD, antithyroid drugs over 5 years with positive TRAb. PBMCs were the source of the RNA used for TCR sequencing. The source material was peripheral blood mononuclear cells (PBMCs), sampled when the disease was refractory, from a patient treated with antithyroid drugs. The receptors stem from a female donor with Graves disease.

This clonotype was observed many times. The chain uses TRBV6-5 and TRBJ2-5; D gene ambiguous. Germline CDR1 and CDR2: MNHEY and SVGAGI. The V gene lost 2 bases and the J gene lost 0 bases, with 19 bases spanning the gap. CDR3 length: 18 amino acids. The CDR3 reads CASSYLGSPRSYQETQYF. CDR3 bases: TGTGCCAGCAGTTACCTCGGTTCTCCCAGGTCGTACCAAGAGACCCAGTACTTC.

In this sample, this clonotype turned up a few times. The J gene is TRBJ2-7, the V gene TRBV27; 9 bases line up with TRBD1. V dropped 7 bases and J dropped 3; count of bases not matched to a gene: 10. The CDR3 is made up of 15 amino acids. CDR1 is MNHEY and CDR2 is SMNVEV in the germline V gene (reference sequence). The CDR3 region is CASTSDRQGVYEQYF. The CDR3 bases are TGTGCCAGCACTTCGGACCGACAGGGGGTCTACGAGCAGTACTTC.

This clonotype was counted many times. This chain uses TRBV12-3 or TRBV12-4 with TRBJ2-5; D may be TRBD2 (5 bases). The CDR3 contains 15 residues. The V end was cut by 4 bases, the J end by 3 bases, with 15 bases between. The CDR3, as DNA: TGTGCCAGCAGTTCTTATCCCCCGAGGGAAGAGACCCAGTACTTC. Amino acids: CASSSYPPREETQYF.

This clonotype was detected a few times. Because the CDR3 is missing its conserved closing phenylalanine or tryptophan, this is likely a read error. This chain uses TRBV6-1 with TRBJ1-6, with a weak D call TRBD1 (6 bases). Trimming took 4 bases from V and 8 from J, leaving 12 bases between them. From germline, CDR1 is MNHNS and CDR2 SASEGT. The CDR3 is made up of 14 amino acids. In DNA form, the CDR3 reads TGTGCCAGCAGTGCGACAGGAGGCCATTCACCCCTCCACTCT. Translation gives CASSATGGHSPLHS.

This chain uses TRBV5-1 with TRBJ2-7, with 13 bases aligning to TRBD2. The germline CDR1 and CDR2 sequences are SGHRS and YFSETQ. V was clipped by 0 bases and J by 0 bases; unmatched bases: 6. The CDR3 is 18 amino acids. Here the CDR3 reads CASSLGTSGSLGSYEQYF. CDR3 DNA sequence: TGCGCCAGCAGCTTGGGGACTAGCGGGAGCCTTGGCTCCTACGAGCAGTACTTC.

There are a few counts of this clonotype. The V call is TRBV7-8, the J call TRBJ1-4; 8 nucleotides match TRBD1. Trimming at V came to 2 bases and at J to 4 bases, leaving 3 bases not matched to a gene. CDR3 length: 15 amino acids. From germline, CDR1 is SGHVS and CDR2 FQNEAQ. The CDR3 DNA reads as TGTGCCAGCAGCTTAAGGACAGGGAGTAATGAAAAACTGTTTTTT. It is translated as CASSLRTGSNEKLFF.

The chain couples TRBV5-1 to TRBJ2-7, with D unclear. Germline V gene data show CDR1 as SGHRS and CDR2 as YFSETQ. The germline V and J ends were trimmed by 0 bases and 2 bases, with 12 bases remaining between them. The CDR3 totals 15 residues. In DNA form, the CDR3 reads TGCGCCAGCAGCTTGGGTCCTACCGGGCCCTACGAGCAGTACTTC. It is translated as CASSLGPTGPYEQYF.

The chain is built from TRBV19 and TRBJ1-1; 7 nucleotides line up with TRBD1. The CDR3 sequence is 14 residues long. Trimming cost V 9 bases and J 2 bases; bases outside gene matches: 9. Germline V lookup: CDR1 LNHDA, CDR2 SQIVND (reference sequence). The CDR3 bases are TGTGCCAGCAGCGGAGGACAGGTAAACACTGAAGCTTTCTTT. It specifies CASSGGQVNTEAFF.

The rearrangement uses TRBV19 and TRBJ1-2, with D possibly TRBD1 on 5 matching bases. The CDR3 has 14 amino acids. Germline V gene sequence: CDR1 LNHDA, CDR2 SQIVND (reference sequence). V lost 3 bases, J lost 6 bases, and 14 bases lay in between. As DNA, the CDR3 is TGTGCCAGTAGTATTACAGGCAGGGACCATGGCTACACCTTC. It encodes CASSITGRDHGYTF.

The chain carries TRBV6-2 or TRBV6-3 and TRBJ1-1; D may be TRBD1 (6 bases). The CDR3 length is 15 residues. Between the trimmed V and J ends, which lost 6 bases and 3 bases, there was a span of 17 bases. CDR1 is MNHEY, CDR2 SVGEGT, per germline. The CDR3 protein is CASSDFRGSDTEAFF. In nucleotides, the CDR3 is TGTGCCAGCAGCGATTTCAGGGGATCCGACACTGAAGCTTTCTTT.

In this sample, this clonotype turned up many times. The V gene is TRBV20-1, the J gene TRBJ2-2, with TRBD2 as a possible D gene (6 bases). The CDR3 contains 13 residues. Germline V lookup: CDR1 DFQATT, CDR2 SNEGSKA (reference sequence). V lost 6 bases, J lost 4 bases, and 12 bases lay in between. The CDR3 spells CSADLEGTGELFF. CDR3 DNA: TGCAGTGCAGACTTGGAGGGCACCGGGGAGCTGTTTTTT.

This clonotype was counted a few times. This chain joins TRBV7-2 and TRBJ2-7, with 8 bases matching TRBD1. Losses at the gene ends were 5 bases for V and 3 bases for J; bases not matched to a gene: 12. The CDR3 is 16 amino acids. CDR1 and CDR2 (germline): SGHTA, FQGNSA. In DNA form, the CDR3 reads TGTGCCAGCAGCCCACAAGCCAGGACAGGGCTCTACGAGCAGTACTTC. As protein: CASSPQARTGLYEQYF.

This clonotype occurred many times. The chain employs TRBV12-3 or TRBV12-4 and TRBJ1-5, with D possibly matching TRBD1 (5 bases). The CDR3 contains 15 residues. V lost 3 bases and J 2 bases, leaving 11 bases between the germline ends. The CDR3 DNA reads TGTGCCAGCAGTTTTAGGGGACGCGGCAATCAGCCCCAGCATTTT. Protein sequence: CASSFRGRGNQPQHF.

This clonotype appeared many times. The V gene is TRBV30, the J gene TRBJ1-2; TRBD1 might be the D (6 bases). The V gene lost 0 bases and the J gene lost 9 bases, with 14 bases spanning the gap. The CDR3 has 13 residues. In germline, CDR1 is GTSNPN, CDR2 SVGIG (reference sequence). This CDR3 reads CAWSVGDMARYTF. CDR3 DNA sequence: TGTGCCTGGAGTGTTGGGGACATGGCCCGCTACACCTTC.

This clonotype was found a few times. The chain couples TRBV12-3 or TRBV12-4 to TRBJ2-2; 7 bases align to TRBD2. The CDR3 covers 16 residues. The ends lost 3 bases at V and 6 bases at J; junction bases unmatched: 10. CDR3 region: CASSLGGWGGAGELFF. The CDR3, as DNA: TGTGCCAGCAGTTTGGGGGGGTGGGGAGGAGCCGGGGAGCTGTTTTTT.

The CDR3 coding sequence is TGCAGTGCTAGAGATCAGCGAGGCGATTACGAGCAGTACTTC. Its translation: CSARDQRGDYEQYF. The chain has TRBV20-1 and TRBJ2-7; D unclear. The germline V gene encodes CDR1 DFQATT and CDR2 SNEGSKA (reference sequence). Trimming took 0 bases from V and 4 from J, leaving 13 bases between them. CDR3 length: 14 amino acids.

The chain links TRBV20-1 to TRBJ2-7; the D gene is possibly TRBD1 (6 bases). V lost 3 bases and J lost 0, with 12 bases in between. The length of the CDR3 is 14 residues. In germline, CDR1 is DFQATT, CDR2 SNEGSKA (reference sequence). CDR3 DNA sequence: TGCAGTGCTAGTGGGGGCGGGCGCTCCTACGAGCAGTACTTC. Protein sequence: CSASGGGRSYEQYF.

In its sample, this clonotype was seen many times. The chain employs TRBV20-1 and TRBJ2-5; D is undetermined. Germline-derived CDR1 and CDR2 are DFQATT and SNEGSKA (reference sequence). This CDR3 is built from 12 residues. V was shortened by 4 bases and J by 1 base, with 7 bases between the two germline ends. CDR3 nucleotides: TGCAGTGCTAAACAACTCCAAGAGACCCAGTACTTC. Translation gives CSAKQLQETQYF.

Remarks on this clonotype: A much bigger clone sits one base away, suggesting this may be a read error. This chain uses TRBV2 with TRBJ1-2; the match to TRBD1 covers 7 bases. CDR1 is SNHLY and CDR2 is FYNNEI in the germline V gene. The CDR3 length is 16 residues. V shed 6 bases, J shed 7 bases, and the junction held 17 bases outside the gene matches. The CDR3 nucleotides read TGTGCCAGCAGCCTGACACAGGGGCTGGTGGGCTGTGGCTACACCTTC. Translating gives CASSLTQGLVGCGYTF.

There are a few counts of this clonotype. V usage is TRBV6-1 and J usage is TRBJ1-1; 8 nucleotides match TRBD1. Germline loops: CDR1 MNHNS, CDR2 SASEGT. The CDR3 totals 15 residues. V was clipped by 7 bases and J by 3 bases; unmatched bases: 10. The chain's CDR3 is CASIPPGGVYTEAFF. CDR3 DNA: TGTGCCAGCATCCCACCAGGGGGCGTGTACACTGAAGCTTTCTTT.

This clonotype was observed a few times. The rearrangement uses TRBV12-3 or TRBV12-4 and TRBJ1-1; no firm D call. The CDR3 loop spans 13 amino acids. V gave up 6 bases and J gave up 6 bases, with 14 bases separating them. CDR3 in amino acids: CASSLALRPEAFF. In DNA form, the CDR3 reads TGTGCCAGCAGCCTTGCTCTTCGCCCTGAAGCTTTCTTT.

In this sample, this clonotype turned up a few times. The chain uses TRBV19 and TRBJ1-2; 11 bases are shared with TRBD1. Per germline, CDR1 LNHDA and CDR2 SQIVND (reference sequence). The CDR3 runs 14 residues. V was clipped by 6 bases and J by 7 bases; unmatched bases: 7. CDR3 sequence: CASSPDRGLRGYTF. The CDR3 DNA is TGTGCCAGTAGCCCGGACAGGGGGCTACGTGGCTACACCTTC.

This clonotype has just a few counts. CDR3 in DNA: TGCGCCAGCAGCTTGGGGGCTCTTAGGAATGAGCAGTTCTTC. Translation: CASSLGALRNEQFF. This chain connects TRBV5-1 to TRBJ2-1, with D uncertain. CDR1 and CDR2 (germline): SGHRS, YFSETQ. The CDR3 runs 14 residues. V was shortened by 0 bases and J by 7 bases, with 11 bases between the two germline ends.

This clonotype has ten or more counts. The chain joins TRBV29-1 to TRBJ1-2; a weak D match, TRBD1 (6 bases). This CDR3 contains 12 residues. Trimming pared 5 bases from V and 6 bases from J, leaving 13 bases between. Germline CDR1 reads SQVTM; CDR2 reads ANQGSEA. CDR3 coding DNA: TGCAGCGTTTCACAGGGTAGGCATGGCTACACCTTC. Translated, it gives CSVSQGRHGYTF.

V is TRBV5-1 and J is TRBJ2-3; D may be TRBD1 (6 bases). V was cut by 0 bases and J by 2 bases, with 16 bases left in between. This CDR3 spans 17 amino acids. Germline-derived CDR1 and CDR2 are SGHRS and YFSETQ. The DNA of the CDR3 is TGCGCCAGCAGCTTGGGACTAAGACAGGCCGCCACAGATACGCAGTATTTT. It specifies CASSLGLRQAATDTQYF.

This chain links TRBV29-1 with TRBJ2-7; D gene unclear. Trimming removed 5 bases at V and 0 bases at J, with 8 bases between. Germline CDR1 is SQVTM and CDR2 is ANQGSEA. This CDR3 has 12 residues. Here the CDR3 DNA reads TGCAGCGTTTTCGTTAACTCCTACGAGCAGTACTTC. This codes for CSVFVNSYEQYF.

The table lists this clonotype with a few counts. The V and J genes are TRBV5-1 and TRBJ2-7; D not certain. Trimming stripped 4 bases from V and 3 bases from J, with 11 bases between. The CDR3 extends over 13 amino acids. Per germline, CDR1 SGHRS and CDR2 YFSETQ. The CDR3 DNA is TGCGCCAGCAGCCCGGGCGGTGACTACGAGCAGTACTTC. It is translated as CASSPGGDYEQYF.

This clonotype has ten or more counts. V is TRBV6-1 and J is TRBJ1-1, with D perhaps TRBD1 (6 bases). Trimming took 3 bases from V and 11 from J, leaving 13 bases between them. The CDR3 loop spans 12 amino acids. Germline-derived CDR1 and CDR2 are MNHNS and SASEGT. The CDR3 reads CASSERGDNAFF. The CDR3 coding sequence is TGTGCCAGCAGTGAGCGAGGGGACAACGCTTTCTTT.

For the CDR3, the DNA is TGCAGTGCTAGTAGCCAGCCTTCAGGCAATCAGCCCCAGCATTTT. Its protein is CSASSQPSGNQPQHF. The chain couples TRBV20-1 to TRBJ1-5; no clear D gene. The V gene lost 3 bases and the J gene lost 2 bases, with 14 bases spanning the gap. CDR1 and CDR2 (germline): DFQATT, SNEGSKA (reference sequence). This CDR3 has 15 residues.

There are a few counts of this clonotype. This chain links TRBV15 with TRBJ2-2; 8 bases line up with TRBD2. V lost 1 base to trimming and J lost 5 bases; unmatched junction nucleotides: 6. The CDR3 runs 16 residues. Germline V gene data show CDR1 as LNHNV and CDR2 as YYDKDF (reference sequence). CDR3 in DNA: TGTGCCACCAGCAGAGGTGCCGTAGCGGGGACCGGGGAGCTGTTTTTT. Translated: CATSRGAVAGTGELFF.